The clone carrying this TCR beta chain was recorded many times. Described time point: persistent/refractory GD, antithyroid drugs over 5 years with positive TRAb. The authors made the TCR library using RNA they extracted from PBMCs. Germline V lookup: CDR1 SGHTA, CDR2 FQGNSA. CDR3 length equals 15 residues. Trimming took 4 bases from V and 3 from J, leaving 15 bases between them. The data belong to a study of regulatory T cells in long-lasting Graves disease. Arm-PCR of CDR3 regions and iRepertoire HTBI primers were the basis on which TCR beta libraries were built. From the multiplex PCR reads, TCRdb called clonotypes with MiXCR, one entry per CDR3 protein. Altogether hundreds of thousands of distinct CDR3 sequences are present, roughly 23% being singletons, with the ten largest covering less than 15%.

The source material was peripheral blood mononuclear cells (PBMCs), sampled when the disease was refractory, from a patient treated with antithyroid drugs. The gene calls are TRBV7-2 and TRBJ2-5; either TRBD1 or TRBD2 may fit D (5 bases each). This TCR came from a female donor with Graves disease. The CDR3 DNA sequence: TGTGCCAGCAGCTCAACCCTCCGAGGGGAAGAGACCCAGTACTTC. Encoded protein: CASSSTLRGEETQYF. The variable domain in full, completed from reference TRBV7-2 and TRBJ2-5, reads GAGVSQSPSNKVTEKGKDVELRCDPISGHTALYWYRQSLGQGLEFLIYFQGNSAPDKSGLPSDRFSAERTGGSVSTLTIQRTQQEDSAVYLCASSSTLRGEETQYFGPGTRLLVL.